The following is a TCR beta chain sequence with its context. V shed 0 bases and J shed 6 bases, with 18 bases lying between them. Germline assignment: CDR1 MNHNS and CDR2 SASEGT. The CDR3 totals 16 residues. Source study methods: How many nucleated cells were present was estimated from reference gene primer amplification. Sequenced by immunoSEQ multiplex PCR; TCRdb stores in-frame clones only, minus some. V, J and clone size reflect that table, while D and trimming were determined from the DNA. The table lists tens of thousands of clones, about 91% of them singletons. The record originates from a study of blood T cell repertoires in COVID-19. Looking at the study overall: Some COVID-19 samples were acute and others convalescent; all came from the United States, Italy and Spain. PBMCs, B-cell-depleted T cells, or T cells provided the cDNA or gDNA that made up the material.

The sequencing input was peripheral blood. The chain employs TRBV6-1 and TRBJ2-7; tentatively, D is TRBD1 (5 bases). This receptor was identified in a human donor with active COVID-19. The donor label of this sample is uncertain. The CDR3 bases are TGTGCCAGCAGTGAAGCGGCGAGGATACCCCAGGGCGAGCAGTACTTC. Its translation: CASSEAARIPQGEQYF.